These 19 T cell receptor beta chains came from one sample sequenced in a study of monozygotic twins with inflammatory bowel disease. Using the 5' RACE reads, TCRdb records one entry per CDR3 protein without DNA. This repertoire comprises more than 300,000 distinct CDR3 sequences; its ten largest clones make up 2.6%. The sequenced sample consisted of blood. All receptors come from a human donor with ulcerative colitis or Crohn's disease, or a healthy co-twin of an affected twin (not recorded which).

V gene TRBV12-3 or TRBV12-4 combines with J gene TRBJ2-3; TCRdb designates TRBD1, a call that cannot be tested without DNA. The CDR3 covers 14 residues. CDR3 region: CASRWTGHTDTQYF.

The V call is TRBV24-1, the J call TRBJ2-1; lacking DNA, the TRBD2 call made by TCRdb goes unchecked. Germline-derived CDR1 and CDR2 are KGHDR and SFDVKD. This CDR3 comprises 16 residues. The CDR3: CATSDTRDYPGNEQFF.

The CDR3 sequence is CASSVGITTDTQYF. V usage is TRBV9 and J usage is TRBJ2-3. CDR3 size: 14 residues. Germline values: CDR1 SGDLS, CDR2 YYNGEE.

The chain is built from TRBV6-2 or TRBV6-3 and TRBJ2-7; the TCRdb call, TRBD1, lacks DNA for checking. The CDR3 sequence is 12 residues long. Per the germline V gene, CDR1 is MNHEY and CDR2 is SVGEGT. The CDR3 region is CASRGRSYEQYF.

The chain joins TRBV6-5 to TRBJ2-1; the D call of TRBD1 rests on TCRdb alone, since no DNA is present to check it. CDR3 length equals 16 residues. Per germline, CDR1 MNHEY and CDR2 SVGAGI. CDR3 sequence reads: CASSYSTWGQDNEQFF.

The rearrangement uses TRBV12-3 or TRBV12-4 and TRBJ2-2; TCRdb indicates TRBD1, and absent DNA this call remains unverified. CDR3 length: 13 amino acids. The CDR3 loop is CANRQGGTGELFF.

The chain is built from TRBV7-2 and TRBJ2-1; the TCRdb D gene call, TRBD2, has no DNA to confirm it. Germline V gene lookup returns CDR1 SGHTA and CDR2 FQGNSA. The CDR3 length is 15 residues. CDR3: CASSTLGVSYNEQFF.

The V and J genes are TRBV18 and TRBJ2-3; TCRdb proposes TRBD1, but this gene call is untestable without DNA. Germline V gives CDR1 KGHSH, CDR2 LQKENI. The CDR3 sequence is 16 residues long. The CDR3 reads CASSPGTGRYTDTQYF.

V gene TRBV11-2 combines with J gene TRBJ1-1; the TCRdb call, TRBD1, lacks DNA for checking. Germline assignment: CDR1 SGHAT and CDR2 FQNNGV. This CDR3 contains 12 residues. CDR3 in amino acids: CASSFGQGWAFF.

The chain is built from TRBV7-8 and TRBJ2-5. Germline CDR1 SGHVS, CDR2 FQNEAQ. This CDR3 is built from 13 residues. CDR3 residues: CASKLWAQETQYF.

This chain joins TRBV7-2 and TRBJ2-1; TCRdb's D call of TRBD1 is untestable without DNA. Germline V gives CDR1 SGHTA, CDR2 FQGNSA. The CDR3 runs to 15 residues. The CDR3 protein is CASSPTGFSYNEQFF. The full variable domain, its missing parts supplied by reference TRBV7-2 and TRBJ2-1, is GAGVSQSPSNKVTEKGKDVELRCDPISGHTALYWYRQSLGQGLEFLIYFQGNSAPDKSGLPSDRFSAERTGGSVSTLTIQRTQQEDSAVYLCASSPTGFSYNEQFFGPGTRLTVL.

The gene calls are TRBV18 and TRBJ2-3; TCRdb designates TRBD1, a call that cannot be tested without DNA. This CDR3 spans 13 amino acids. From germline, CDR1 is KGHSH and CDR2 LQKENI. The CDR3 loop is CATRQGTTDTQYF.

The rearrangement links TRBV29-1 to TRBJ2-5; with no DNA, the TCRdb D assignment of TRBD2 cannot be verified. Germline V gene data show CDR1 as SQVTM and CDR2 as ANQGSEA. The CDR3 totals 15 residues. CDR3 sequence: CSVGASGGLGETQYF.

The V and J genes are TRBV13 and TRBJ1-4. Germline V gene sequence: CDR1 PRHDT, CDR2 FYEKMQ (reference sequence). CDR3 length equals 14 residues. The CDR3 loop reads CASSASNKYEKLFF.

CDR3 amino acids: CASSVASTGGLLWEQYF. The chain links TRBV9 to TRBJ2-7; TCRdb gives TRBD1 as the D gene, but with no DNA this cannot be confirmed. This CDR3 spans 17 amino acids. Per the germline V gene, CDR1 is SGDLS and CDR2 is YYNGEE.

The chain is built from TRBV4-3 and TRBJ1-2; the TRBD1 assignment by TCRdb is unverifiable without DNA. This CDR3 is built from 14 residues. Germline V gene lookup returns CDR1 LGHNA and CDR2 YSLEER. The CDR3 reads CASSQYGTDYGYTF.

The rearrangement links TRBV4-1 to TRBJ2-1. The CDR3 sequence is 15 residues long. The germline CDR1 and CDR2 sequences are MGHRA and YSYEKL. CDR3 residues: CASRENLGGVYEQFF.

V and J are TRBV12-3 or TRBV12-4 and TRBJ1-3. The length of the CDR3 is 13 residues. This CDR3 is CASSLGTRNTIYF.

V usage is TRBV30 and J usage is TRBJ2-7; TCRdb names TRBD1, which stays unverified in the absence of DNA. The CDR3 has 16 residues. CDR1 is GTSNPN, CDR2 SVGIG, per germline (reference sequence). This CDR3 is CAWTRRGTGASYEQYF.